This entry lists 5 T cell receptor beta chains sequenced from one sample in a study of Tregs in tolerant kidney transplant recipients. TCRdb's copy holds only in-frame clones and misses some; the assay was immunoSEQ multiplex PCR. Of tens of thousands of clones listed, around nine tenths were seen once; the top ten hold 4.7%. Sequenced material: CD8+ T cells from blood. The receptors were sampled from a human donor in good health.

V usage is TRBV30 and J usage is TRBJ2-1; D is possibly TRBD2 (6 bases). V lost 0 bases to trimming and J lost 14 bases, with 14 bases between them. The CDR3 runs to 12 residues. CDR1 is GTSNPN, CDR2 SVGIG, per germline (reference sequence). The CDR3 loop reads CAWSVSGTGEFF. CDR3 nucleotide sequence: TGTGCCTGGAGTGTATCGGGAACGGGGGAGTTCTTC.

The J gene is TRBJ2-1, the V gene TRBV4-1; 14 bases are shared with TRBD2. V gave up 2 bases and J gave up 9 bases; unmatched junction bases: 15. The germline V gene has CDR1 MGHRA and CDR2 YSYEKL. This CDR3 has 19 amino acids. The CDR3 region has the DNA TGCGCCAGCAGCCAATCGGGGGGCGAGGGACTAGCGGGAGTCTTTGAGCAGTTCTTC. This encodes CASSQSGGEGLAGVFEQFF.

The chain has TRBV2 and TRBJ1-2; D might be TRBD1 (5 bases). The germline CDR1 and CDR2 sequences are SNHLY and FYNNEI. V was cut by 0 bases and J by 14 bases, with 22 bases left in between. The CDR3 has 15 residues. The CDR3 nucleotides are TGTGCCAGCAGTGAAGCACTTCCGGGACCTACAATCCTTACCTTC. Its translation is CASSEALPGPTILTF.

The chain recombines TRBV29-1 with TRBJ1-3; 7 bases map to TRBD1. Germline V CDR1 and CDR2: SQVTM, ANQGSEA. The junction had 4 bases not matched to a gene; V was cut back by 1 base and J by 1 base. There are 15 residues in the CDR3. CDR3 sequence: CSVEATGVSGNTIYF. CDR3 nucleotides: TGCAGCGTTGAAGCAACAGGGGTTTCTGGAAACACCATATATTTT.

CDR3 loop: CASSPQADQETQYF. The CDR3 bases are TGTGCCAGCAGCCCCCAAGCGGATCAAGAGACCCAGTACTTC. The genes are TRBV7-9 and TRBJ2-5; tentative D call: TRBD2 (5 bases). The CDR3 has 14 amino acids. Per germline, CDR1 SEHNR and CDR2 FQNEAQ (reference sequence). Deletions cut 5 bases from V and 2 bases from J, with 12 bases between.